Listed below are T cell receptor beta chains from one sample, sequenced in a study of cytomegalovirus exposure and HLA in healthy donors. TCRdb's table, derived via immunoSEQ multiplex PCR, lists solely in-frame clones and lacks some. This table holds about 220,000 clones, less than 85% found once. The sample taken for sequencing was PBMCs. These TCRs come from a man younger than 30 in good health and CMV-seronegative. Each CDR3 is given with its conserved first and last residue. Each record gives: V gene, D gene, clone size, J gene, CDR3 protein, CDR3 DNA. D genes are given only for firm matches. Some rows have no size entry. The others give once, few or many, or a class for an expanded clone.

>TRBV6-5|-|-|TRBJ2-3
CASSRTSFKSDTQYF
TGTGCCAGCAGCCGTACTAGCTTCAAGTCGGATACGCAGTATTTT
>TRBV15|-|few|TRBJ2-5
CATSRDTVQPQETQYF
TGTGCCACCAGCAGAGATACAGTACAACCCCAAGAGACCCAGTACTTC
>TRBV6-5|-|-|TRBJ1-2
CASSYSWGDYGYTF
TGTGCCAGCAGTTACTCGTGGGGGGATTATGGCTACACCTTC
>TRBV7-6|-|-|TRBJ2-3
CASSVSGASTDTQYF
TGTGCCAGCAGCGTTAGCGGAGCTAGCACAGATACGCAGTATTTT
>TRBV5-1|TRBD1|once|TRBJ1-4
CASSTDRNEKLFF
TGCGCCAGCAGCACGGACAGGAATGAAAAACTGTTTTTT
>TRBV5-1|TRBD1|-|TRBJ2-2
CASRFRQGNTGELFF
TGCGCCAGCAGATTTCGACAGGGCAACACCGGGGAGCTGTTTTTT
>TRBV7-9|-|-|TRBJ2-7
CASSLAQGDSYEQYF
TGTGCCAGCAGCTTAGCACAGGGCGACTCCTACGAGCAGTACTTC
>TRBV14|-|-|TRBJ1-2
CASSLQGSYGYTF
TGTGCCAGCAGCCTACAGGGTAGCTATGGCTACACCTTC
>TRBV7-9|-|-|TRBJ2-6
CASSLSRAGANVLTF
TGTGCCAGCAGCTTATCCAGGGCTGGGGCCAACGTCCTGACTTTC
>TRBV4-1|-|-|TRBJ2-2
CASSHPQRSSKGTGELFF
TGCGCCAGCAGCCACCCGCAGCGGTCTAGTAAGGGCACCGGGGAGCTGTTTTTT
>TRBV18|TRBD2|-|TRBJ2-7
CASSPGGRRTYEQYF
TGTGCCAGCTCACCAGGCGGGAGGCGTACCTACGAGCAGTACTTC
>TRBV28|TRBD1|-|TRBJ1-2
CASSLRTGTNYGYTF
TGTGCCAGCAGTTTACGGACAGGAACTAACTATGGCTACACCTTC
>TRBV19|TRBD2|-|TRBJ2-5
CASSIYTSGRASETQYF
TGTGCCAGTAGTATCTATACTAGCGGGAGGGCCTCAGAGACCCAGTACTTC
>TRBV2|-|-|TRBJ1-4
CASTSGAFSEKLFF
TGTGCCAGCACGAGTGGGGCTTTTAGCGAAAAACTGTTTTTT
>TRBV19|TRBD1|-|TRBJ1-3
CASVTGGGNTIYF
TGTGCCAGTGTTACAGGGGGCGGAAACACCATATATTTT
>TRBV27|-|-|TRBJ2-1
CASSLESSVPNEQFF
TGTGCCAGCAGCCTAGAGTCCTCCGTACCTAATGAGCAGTTCTTC
>TRBV5-1|-|-|TRBJ2-7
CASRPESFLNYEQYF
TGCGCCAGCCGCCCTGAGAGCTTCCTCAACTACGAGCAGTACTTC
>TRBV9|TRBD2|-|TRBJ2-5
CASSVSAAGGGEETQYF
TGTGCCAGCAGCGTAAGCGCAGCGGGAGGGGGCGAAGAGACCCAGTACTTC
>TRBV5-6|-|few|TRBJ1-3
CASSPNGGSGNTIYF
TGTGCCAGCAGCCCTAACGGGGGCTCTGGAAACACCATATATTTT